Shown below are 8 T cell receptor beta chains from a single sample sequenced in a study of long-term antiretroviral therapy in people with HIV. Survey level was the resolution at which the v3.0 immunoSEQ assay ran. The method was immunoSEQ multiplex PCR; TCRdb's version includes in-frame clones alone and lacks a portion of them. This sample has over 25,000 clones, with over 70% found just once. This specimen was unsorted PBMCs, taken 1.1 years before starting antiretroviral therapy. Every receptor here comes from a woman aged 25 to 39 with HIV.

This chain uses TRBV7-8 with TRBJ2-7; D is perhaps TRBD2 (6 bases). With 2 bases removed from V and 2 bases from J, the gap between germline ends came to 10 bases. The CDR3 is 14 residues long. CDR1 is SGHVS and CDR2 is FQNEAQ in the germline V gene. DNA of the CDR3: TGTGCCAGCAGCTTATTGCGGGGAACCTACGAGCAGTACGTC. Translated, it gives CASSLLRGTYEQYV.

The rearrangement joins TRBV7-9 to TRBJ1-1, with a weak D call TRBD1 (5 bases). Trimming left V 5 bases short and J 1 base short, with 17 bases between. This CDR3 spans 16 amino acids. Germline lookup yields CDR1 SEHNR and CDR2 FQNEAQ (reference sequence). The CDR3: CASSPIGAAKNTEAFF. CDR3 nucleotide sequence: TGTGCCAGCAGCCCCATTGGGGCAGCCAAGAACACTGAAGCTTTCTTT. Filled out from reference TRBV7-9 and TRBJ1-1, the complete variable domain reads DTGVSQNPRHKITKRGQNVTFRCDPISEHNRLYWYRQTLGQGPEFLTYFQNEAQLEKSRLLSDRFSAERPKGSFSTLEIQRTEQGDSAMYLCASSPIGAAKNTEAFFGQGTRLTVV.

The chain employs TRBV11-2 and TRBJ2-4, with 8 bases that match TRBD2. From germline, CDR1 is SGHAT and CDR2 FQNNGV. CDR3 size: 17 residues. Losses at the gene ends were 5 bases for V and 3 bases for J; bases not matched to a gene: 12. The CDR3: CASSLPRGGWVKNIQYF. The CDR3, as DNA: TGTGCCAGCAGCCTGCCACGGGGGGGCTGGGTCAAAAACATTCAGTACTTC. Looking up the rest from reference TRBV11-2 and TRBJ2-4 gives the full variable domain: EAGVAQSPRYKIIEKRQSVAFWCNPISGHATLYWYQQILGQGPKLLIQFQNNGVVDDSQLPKDRFSAERLKGVDSTLKIQPAKLEDSAVYLCASSLPRGGWVKNIQYFGAGTRLSVL.

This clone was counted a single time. The CDR3 here is CASSRQGVPITDTQYF. CDR3 nucleotides: TGTGCCAGCAGTAGACAGGGGGTGCCCATCACAGATACGCAGTATTTT. The chain combines TRBV2 with TRBJ2-3, with TRBD1 identical over 9 bases. Germline lookup yields CDR1 SNHLY and CDR2 FYNNEI. Unmatched junction bases numbered 8, after V lost 5 bases and J lost 2 bases. CDR3 length: 16 residues.

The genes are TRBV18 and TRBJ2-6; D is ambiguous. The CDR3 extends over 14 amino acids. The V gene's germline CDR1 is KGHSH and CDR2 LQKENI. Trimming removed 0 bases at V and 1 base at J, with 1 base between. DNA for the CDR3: TGTGCCAGCTCACCACCGTCTGGGGCCAACGTCCTGACTTTC. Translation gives CASSPPSGANVLTF.

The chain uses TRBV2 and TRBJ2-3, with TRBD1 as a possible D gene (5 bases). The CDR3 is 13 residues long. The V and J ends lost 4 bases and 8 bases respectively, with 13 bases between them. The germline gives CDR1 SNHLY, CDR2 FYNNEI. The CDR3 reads CASSADTLATQYF. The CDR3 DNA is TGTGCCAGCAGTGCGGACACGCTCGCTACGCAGTATTTT.

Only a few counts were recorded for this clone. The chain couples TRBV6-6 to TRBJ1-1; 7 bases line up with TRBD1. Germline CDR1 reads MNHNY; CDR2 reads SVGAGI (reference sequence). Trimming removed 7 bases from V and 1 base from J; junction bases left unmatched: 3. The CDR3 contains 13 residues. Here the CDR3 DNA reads TGTGCCAGCATGAGACAGGGGAACACTGAAGCTTTCTTT. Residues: CASMRQGNTEAFF.

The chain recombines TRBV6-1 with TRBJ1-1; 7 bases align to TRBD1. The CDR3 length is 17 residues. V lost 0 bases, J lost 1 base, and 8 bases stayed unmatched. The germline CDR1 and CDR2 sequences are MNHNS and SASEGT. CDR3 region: CASSEAGGKLGNTEAFF. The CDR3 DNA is TGTGCCAGCAGTGAAGCAGGGGGCAAATTAGGGAACACTGAAGCTTTCTTT.